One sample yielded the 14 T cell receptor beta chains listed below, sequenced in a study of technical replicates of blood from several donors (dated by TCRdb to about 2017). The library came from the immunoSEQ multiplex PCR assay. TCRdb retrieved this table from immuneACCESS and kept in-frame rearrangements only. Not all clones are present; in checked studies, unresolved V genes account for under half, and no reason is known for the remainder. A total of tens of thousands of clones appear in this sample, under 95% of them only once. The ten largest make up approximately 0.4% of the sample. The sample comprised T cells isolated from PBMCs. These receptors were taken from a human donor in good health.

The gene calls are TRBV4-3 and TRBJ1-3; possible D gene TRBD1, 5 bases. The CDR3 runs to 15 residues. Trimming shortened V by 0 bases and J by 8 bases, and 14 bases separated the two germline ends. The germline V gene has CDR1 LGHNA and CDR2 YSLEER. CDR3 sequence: CASSQDRGWRDTIYF. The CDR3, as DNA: TGCGCCAGCAGCCAAGATCGGGGGTGGAGAGACACCATATATTTT.

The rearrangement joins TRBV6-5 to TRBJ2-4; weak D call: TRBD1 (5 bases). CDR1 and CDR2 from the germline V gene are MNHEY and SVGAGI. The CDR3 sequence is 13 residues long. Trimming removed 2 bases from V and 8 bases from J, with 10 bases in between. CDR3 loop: CASSYGEGDIQYF. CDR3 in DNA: TGTGCCAGCAGTTACGGGGAAGGGGACATTCAGTACTTC.

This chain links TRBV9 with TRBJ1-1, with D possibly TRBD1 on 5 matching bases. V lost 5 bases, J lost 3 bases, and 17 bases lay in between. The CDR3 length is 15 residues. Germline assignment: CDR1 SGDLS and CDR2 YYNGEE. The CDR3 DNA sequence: TGTGCCAGCAGAAAACATTTGGGAGGGGACACTGAAGCTTTCTTT. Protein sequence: CASRKHLGGDTEAFF.

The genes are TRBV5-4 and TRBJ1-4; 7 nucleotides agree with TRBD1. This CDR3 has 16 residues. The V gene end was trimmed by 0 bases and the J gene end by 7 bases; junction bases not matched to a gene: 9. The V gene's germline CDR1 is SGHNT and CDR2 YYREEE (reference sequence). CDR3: CASSLVSGGQGEKLFF. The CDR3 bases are TGTGCCAGCAGCTTGGTATCAGGGGGTCAGGGTGAAAAACTGTTTTTT.

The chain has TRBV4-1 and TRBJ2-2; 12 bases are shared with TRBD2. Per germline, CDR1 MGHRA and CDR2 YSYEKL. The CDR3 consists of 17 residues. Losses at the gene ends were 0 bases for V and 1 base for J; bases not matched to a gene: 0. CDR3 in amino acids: CASSQELAGGNTGELFF. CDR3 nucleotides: TGCGCCAGCAGCCAAGAACTAGCGGGAGGGAACACCGGGGAGCTGTTTTTT.

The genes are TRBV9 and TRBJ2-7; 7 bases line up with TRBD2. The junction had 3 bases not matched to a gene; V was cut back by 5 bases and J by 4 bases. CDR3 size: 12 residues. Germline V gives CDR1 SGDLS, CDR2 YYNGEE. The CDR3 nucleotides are TGTGCCAGCAGGTCTAGCGGTTACGAGCAGTACTTC. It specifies CASRSSGYEQYF.

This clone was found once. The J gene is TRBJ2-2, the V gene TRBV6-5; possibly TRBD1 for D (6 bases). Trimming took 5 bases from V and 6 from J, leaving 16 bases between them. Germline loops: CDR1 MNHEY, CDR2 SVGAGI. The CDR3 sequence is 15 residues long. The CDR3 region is CASSPLQGYAGELFF. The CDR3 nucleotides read TGTGCCAGCAGTCCCCTACAGGGTTATGCCGGGGAGCTGTTTTTT.

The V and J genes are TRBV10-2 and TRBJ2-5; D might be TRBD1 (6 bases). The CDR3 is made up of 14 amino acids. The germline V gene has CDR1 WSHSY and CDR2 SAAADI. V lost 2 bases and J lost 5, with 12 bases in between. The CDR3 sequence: CASSEIQGRETQYF. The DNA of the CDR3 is TGCGCCAGCAGTGAGATACAGGGAAGGGAGACCCAGTACTTC.

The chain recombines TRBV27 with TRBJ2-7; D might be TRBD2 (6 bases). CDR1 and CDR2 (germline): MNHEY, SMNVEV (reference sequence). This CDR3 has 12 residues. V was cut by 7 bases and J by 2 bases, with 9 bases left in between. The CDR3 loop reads CASKAGPYEQYF. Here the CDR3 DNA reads TGTGCCAGCAAAGCGGGCCCCTACGAGCAGTACTTC.

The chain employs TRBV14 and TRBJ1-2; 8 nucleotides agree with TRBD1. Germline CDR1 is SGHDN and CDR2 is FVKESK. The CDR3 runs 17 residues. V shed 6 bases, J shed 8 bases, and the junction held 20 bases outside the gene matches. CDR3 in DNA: TGTGCCAGCAGTCCGGGGTGGACAGGGCAAGGCGAATGGGGCTACACCTTC. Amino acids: CASSPGWTGQGEWGYTF.

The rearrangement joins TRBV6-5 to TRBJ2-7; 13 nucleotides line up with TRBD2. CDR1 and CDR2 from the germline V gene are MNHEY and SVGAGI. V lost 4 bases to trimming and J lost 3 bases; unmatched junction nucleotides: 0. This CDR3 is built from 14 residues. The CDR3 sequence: CASSWTSGSYEQYF. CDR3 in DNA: TGTGCCAGCAGTTGGACTAGCGGGAGCTACGAGCAGTACTTC.

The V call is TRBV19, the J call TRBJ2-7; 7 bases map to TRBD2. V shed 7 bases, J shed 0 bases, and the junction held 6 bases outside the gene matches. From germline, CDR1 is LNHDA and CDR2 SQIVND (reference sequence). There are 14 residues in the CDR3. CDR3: CASTPAGSSYEQYF. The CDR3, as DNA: TGTGCCAGTACCCCAGCGGGATCCTCCTACGAGCAGTACTTC.

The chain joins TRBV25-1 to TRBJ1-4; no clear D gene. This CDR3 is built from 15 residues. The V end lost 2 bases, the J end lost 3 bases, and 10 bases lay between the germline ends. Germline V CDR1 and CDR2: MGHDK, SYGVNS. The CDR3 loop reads CASSEGGEANEKLFF. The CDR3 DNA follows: TGTGCCAGCAGTGAAGGTGGTGAGGCTAATGAAAAACTGTTTTTT.

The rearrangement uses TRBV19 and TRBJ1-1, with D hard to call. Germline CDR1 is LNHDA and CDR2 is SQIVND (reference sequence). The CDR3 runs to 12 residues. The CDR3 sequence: CVSRTVNTEAFF. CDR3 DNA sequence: TGTGTCTCCCGGACTGTGAACACTGAAGCTTTCTTT.